The 30 T cell receptor beta chains given below trace back to one sample, sequenced in a study of blood T cell repertoires in COVID-19. Data came from immunoSEQ multiplex PCR; TCRdb stores just in-frame clones and leaves some out. The sample gives roughly 200,000 clones, about 80% of which show up once; about 6.9% is in the top ten. Sequencing was done on a sample of peripheral blood. These receptors originate from a man in his 60s with acute or convalescent COVID-19.

This clone was found a few times. CDR3 nucleotides: TGTGCCAGCAGCCAGGACAGCAAAAACATTCAGTACTTC. Protein sequence: CASSQDSKNIQYF. This sequence joins TRBV16 and TRBJ2-4, with a tentative D call TRBD1 (6 bases). Per germline, CDR1 KGHSY and CDR2 FQNENV. This CDR3 is built from 13 residues. Between the trimmed V and J ends, which lost 3 bases and 3 bases, there was a span of 6 bases.

Only a few counts were recorded for this clone. The chain couples TRBV19 to TRBJ2-7; D ambiguous. The germline V gene encodes CDR1 LNHDA and CDR2 SQIVND (reference sequence). The CDR3 has 16 amino acids. With 3 bases removed from V and 0 bases from J, the gap between germline ends came to 15 bases. The CDR3 DNA is TGTGCCAGTAGTATTTTGCCCACTTCGAGCTCCTACGAGCAGTACTTC. Its translation is CASSILPTSSSYEQYF.

J is TRBJ2-7 and V is TRBV7-9; a weak D match, TRBD2 (5 bases). V lost 5 bases, J lost 3 bases, and 8 bases lay in between. Germline V gene data show CDR1 as SEHNR and CDR2 as FQNEAQ (reference sequence). The CDR3 covers 12 residues. CDR3 residues: CASSVDFYEQYF. In nucleotides, the CDR3 is TGTGCCAGCAGCGTGGACTTCTACGAGCAGTACTTC.

The rearrangement joins TRBV6-5 to TRBJ1-3, with TRBD1 as a possible D gene (5 bases). Germline CDR1 and CDR2: MNHEY and SVGAGI. The CDR3 contains 16 residues. With 0 bases removed from V and 0 bases from J, the gap between germline ends came to 9 bases. The CDR3 spells CASSYSFRGSGNTIYF. CDR3 nucleotides: TGTGCCAGCAGTTACTCGTTTAGGGGCTCTGGAAACACCATATATTTT.

This chain connects TRBV6-4 to TRBJ2-1; no clear D gene. Trimming removed 7 bases at V and 0 bases at J, with 19 bases between. Germline V gene sequence: CDR1 MRHNA, CDR2 SNTAGT. The CDR3 is made up of 17 amino acids. This chain's CDR3 is CASIQVRFFYSYNEQFF. CDR3 sequence (DNA): TGTGCCAGCATCCAGGTAAGATTTTTCTACTCCTACAATGAGCAGTTCTTC.

The chain joins TRBV6-6 to TRBJ2-7; 7 bases line up with TRBD1. CDR3 length equals 13 residues. Looked up from germline, CDR1 is MNHNY and CDR2 is SVGAGI (reference sequence). The ends lost 6 bases at V and 0 bases at J; junction bases unmatched: 2. CDR3 DNA: TGTGCCAGCAGCACAGGGGCCTCCTACGAGCAGTACTTC. This codes for CASSTGASYEQYF.

In regard to this clone: Other nucleotide sequences from this sample produce the same CDR3. V gene TRBV5-1 combines with J gene TRBJ2-1; 7 bases are a match to TRBD2. From germline, CDR1 is SGHRS and CDR2 YFSETQ. Trimming cost V 5 bases and J 1 base; bases outside gene matches: 6. This CDR3 is built from 15 residues. This CDR3 is CASSRTSGSYNEQFF. The CDR3 bases are TGCGCCAGCAGTAGGACTAGTGGATCCTACAATGAGCAGTTCTTC.

This chain connects TRBV23-1 to TRBJ2-7; TRBD1 matches at 7 bases. TRBV23-1 is an open reading frame, and its role is uncertain. J was trimmed by 3 bases and V by 2 bases; bases with no gene match: 19. The CDR3 is made up of 19 amino acids. The CDR3 nucleotides read TGCGCCAGCAGTCAACCTCGATGCTGGTCGACAGGGCAGCTCTACGAGCAGTACTTC. Translation gives CASSQPRCWSTGQLYEQYF.

This clone was seen ten or more times. The chain links TRBV6-6 to TRBJ2-2; tentatively, D is TRBD1 (5 bases). Per germline, CDR1 MNHNY and CDR2 SVGAGI (reference sequence). V was shortened by 0 bases and J by 4 bases, with 9 bases between the two germline ends. CDR3 length equals 15 residues. The CDR3 is CASSYSRQLTGELFF. In DNA, the CDR3 is TGTGCCAGCAGTTACTCAAGACAGCTCACCGGGGAGCTGTTTTTT.

V gene TRBV5-1 combines with J gene TRBJ2-7; TRBD1 matches at 7 bases. J lost 4 bases, V lost 9 bases, and 16 bases had no gene match. CDR3 length: 15 residues. Germline values: CDR1 SGHRS, CDR2 YFSETQ. The CDR3 DNA reads as TGCGCCACCACAAAGGGGGCGGATCCCGGTTACGAGCAGTACTTC. It encodes CATTKGADPGYEQYF.

As regards this clone: Other DNA sequences of this sample code for an identical CDR3. The rearrangement joins TRBV5-1 to TRBJ2-7; 11 nucleotides line up with TRBD2. V shed 5 bases and J 3 bases; nucleotides not matched to a gene: 7. The CDR3 spans 15 residues. Germline CDR1 SGHRS, CDR2 YFSETQ. In DNA form, the CDR3 reads TGCGCCAGCAGGGCAACTAGCGGGGGTCTCTACGAGCAGTACTTC. Translated, it gives CASRATSGGLYEQYF. Based on the CDR3 plus reference TRBV5-1 and TRBJ2-7, the full variable domain is KAGVTQTPRYLIKTRGQQVTLSCSPISGHRSVSWYQQTPGQGLQFLFEYFSETQRNKGNFPGRFSGRQFSNSRSEMNVSTLELGDSALYLCASRATSGGLYEQYFGPGTRLTVT.

The chain couples TRBV12-3 or TRBV12-4 to TRBJ2-3, with unresolved D. With 3 bases removed from V and 5 bases from J, the gap between germline ends came to 9 bases. This CDR3 region has 13 residues. DNA for the CDR3: TGTGCCAGCAGTTTGATCGGTGGAGATACGCAGTATTTT. This translates into CASSLIGGDTQYF.

This clone was detected only a few times. The V and J genes are TRBV2 and TRBJ2-4; 7 bases align to TRBD1. The J segment lost 6 bases and the V segment lost 6 bases, leaving 8 bases of the junction unmatched. The CDR3 is made up of 14 amino acids. Germline lookup yields CDR1 SNHLY and CDR2 FYNNEI. The CDR3 region is CASRTGTEVNIQYF. For the CDR3, the DNA is TGTGCCAGCAGGACCGGGACAGAAGTAAACATTCAGTACTTC. The whole variable domain, filled in from reference TRBV2 and TRBJ2-4, reads EPEVTQTPSHQVTQMGQEVILRCVPISNHLYFYWYRQILGQKVEFLVSFYNNEISEKSEIFDDQFSVERPDGSNFTLKIRSTKLEDSAMYFCASRTGTEVNIQYFGAGTRLSVL.

In its sample, this clone was seen once. The chain links TRBV5-1 to TRBJ2-5; a weak D match, TRBD1 (7 bases). The CDR3 spans 16 residues. The germline V gene has CDR1 SGHRS and CDR2 YFSETQ. Trimming stripped 2 bases from V and 2 bases from J, with 16 bases between. CDR3 nucleotides: TGCGCCAGCAGCTTTCCGCTCAGGGGGGTTCAAGAGACCCAGTACTTC. Translation gives CASSFPLRGVQETQYF.

The V gene is TRBV3-1 (or the pseudogene TRBV3-2), the J gene TRBJ1-3; D gene ambiguous. V lost 0 bases to trimming and J lost 4 bases, with 13 bases between them. Germline V gene data show CDR1 as LGHDT and CDR2 as YNNKEL (reference sequence). CDR3 length equals 16 residues. The CDR3 DNA follows: TGTGCCAGCAGCCAAGATCCGGCGGGAAGGGGAAACACCATATATTTT. Translating it yields CASSQDPAGRGNTIYF.

The chain recombines TRBV18 with TRBJ2-7; tentative D call: TRBD1 (6 bases). Germline V gives CDR1 KGHSH, CDR2 LQKENI. Deletions cut 3 bases from V and 2 bases from J, with 20 bases between. This CDR3 comprises 17 residues. Written as DNA, the CDR3 is TGTGCCAGCTCACCCGGTGGACAGACCAACTATCCCTACGAGCAGTACTTC. Protein product: CASSPGGQTNYPYEQYF.

The chain is built from TRBV30 and TRBJ2-1; 7 bases map to TRBD2. CDR1 is GTSNPN, CDR2 SVGIG, per germline (reference sequence). V lost 2 bases and J lost 8; bases outside the gene matches: 3. The CDR3 sequence is 12 residues long. CDR3 loop: CAWSSLADEQFF. CDR3 sequence (DNA): TGTGCCTGGAGTTCCCTAGCGGATGAGCAGTTCTTC.

This clone was found once. The genes are TRBV27 and TRBJ1-5; the D gene is possibly TRBD1 (5 bases). The CDR3 sequence is 15 residues long. The germline CDR1 and CDR2 sequences are MNHEY and SMNVEV (reference sequence). V was cut by 5 bases and J by 4 bases, with 15 bases left in between. CDR3 sequence: CASSPLTVINQPQHF. CDR3 bases: TGTGCCAGCAGTCCCCTGACAGTAATTAATCAGCCCCAGCATTTT.

V gene TRBV29-1 combines with J gene TRBJ2-5; TRBD1 matches 10 bases. Germline lookup yields CDR1 SQVTM and CDR2 ANQGSEA. J was trimmed by 7 bases and V by 7 bases; bases with no gene match: 6. The CDR3 has 12 residues. CDR3 DNA sequence: TGCAGCGCTGGGACAGGGGAAGGGACCCAGTACTTC. It translates to CSAGTGEGTQYF.

The V gene is TRBV16, the J gene TRBJ2-4, with 10 bases that match TRBD1. The germline V gene encodes CDR1 KGHSY and CDR2 FQNENV. V shed 5 bases and J 6 bases; nucleotides not matched to a gene: 4. This CDR3 is built from 14 residues. In nucleotides, the CDR3 is TGTGCCAGCAGCGGGGACAGGGGTTTAAACATTCAGTACTTC. Protein sequence: CASSGDRGLNIQYF.

The chain employs TRBV2 and TRBJ1-5; TRBD1 matches 8 bases. The CDR3 totals 12 residues. V dropped 4 bases and J dropped 15; count of bases not matched to a gene: 8. Germline CDR1 SNHLY, CDR2 FYNNEI. The DNA of the CDR3 is TGTGCCAGCAGTGGACAGGGGCGAGGGTGGCATTTT. Translation: CASSGQGRGWHF.

The V and J genes are TRBV29-1 and TRBJ1-5; TRBD1 is a possible D gene (6 bases). The CDR3 runs to 14 residues. Germline loops: CDR1 SQVTM, CDR2 ANQGSEA. The V end was cut by 4 bases, the J end by 2 bases, with 12 bases between. CDR3 sequence reads: CSVVEAGGNQPQHF. In DNA form, the CDR3 reads TGCAGCGTTGTCGAGGCAGGGGGCAATCAGCCCCAGCATTTT. Together with reference TRBV29-1 and TRBJ1-5, the CDR3 gives the full variable domain: SAVISQKPSRDICQRGTSLTIQCQVDSQVTMMFWYRQQPGQSLTLIATANQGSEATYESGFVIDKFPISRPNLTFSTLTVSNMSPEDSSIYLCSVVEAGGNQPQHFGDGTRLSIL.

In its sample, this clone was seen once. V and J are TRBV5-4 and TRBJ2-3, with 9 bases that match TRBD1. The V and J ends lost 6 bases and 4 bases, in that order; junction bases with no gene match: 6. The CDR3 consists of 14 residues. In germline, CDR1 is SGHNT, CDR2 YYREEE (reference sequence). CDR3 residues: CASTKTGGSDTQYF. Written as DNA, the CDR3 is TGTGCCAGCACCAAGACAGGGGGGTCAGATACGCAGTATTTT.

The chain uses TRBV6-5 and TRBJ1-2, with TRBD1 matching 8 bases. Germline CDR1 MNHEY, CDR2 SVGAGI. Trimming took 4 bases from V and 3 from J; bases not matched to a gene: 10. The CDR3 covers 16 residues. The DNA for the CDR3 is TGTGCCAGCAGTTCCCCCGGACAGGGAGGATACTATGGCTACACCTTC. Protein sequence: CASSSPGQGGYYGYTF.

The chain recombines TRBV15 with TRBJ1-2; D possibly corresponds to TRBD1 (5 bases). This CDR3 is built from 20 residues. V was cut by 1 base and J by 0 bases, with 24 bases left in between. CDR1 is LNHNV, CDR2 YYDKDF, per germline (reference sequence). The CDR3 sequence is CATSRGFGLQAGVANYGYTF. The CDR3 DNA sequence: TGTGCCACCAGCAGAGGCTTCGGCTTACAGGCAGGCGTCGCTAACTATGGCTACACCTTC.

The chain is built from TRBV10-2 and TRBJ2-7; 7 positions match TRBD1. The J segment lost 4 bases and the V segment lost 8 bases, leaving 2 bases of the junction unmatched. Germline CDR1 reads WSHSY; CDR2 reads SAAADI. The CDR3 spans 11 residues. CDR3 residues: CASRTGYEQYF. CDR3 in DNA: TGCGCCAGCCGGACAGGATACGAGCAGTACTTC.

The chain combines TRBV19 with TRBJ2-1, with 13 bases aligning to TRBD2. Germline V gene data show CDR1 as LNHDA and CDR2 as SQIVND (reference sequence). V lost 3 bases, J lost 9 bases, and 5 bases stayed unmatched. CDR3 length equals 15 residues. CDR3 coding DNA: TGTGCCAGTAGTATCCGACTAGCGGGAGGCGGTGAGCAGTTCTTC. Protein: CASSIRLAGGGEQFF. Full variable domain (remainder filled in from reference TRBV19 and TRBJ2-1): DGGITQSPKYLFRKEGQNVTLSCEQNLNHDAMYWYRQDPGQGLRLIYYSQIVNDFQKGDIAEGYSVSREKKESFPLTVTSAQKNPTAFYLCASSIRLAGGGEQFFGPGTRLTVL.

The chain combines TRBV7-3 with TRBJ2-7; TRBD2 agrees at 14 bases. J lost 2 bases, V lost 5 bases, and 8 bases had no gene match. CDR1 is SGHTA and CDR2 is FQGTGA in the germline V gene. This CDR3 is built from 17 residues. The CDR3 here is CASSLKRLAGGPYEQYF. Here the CDR3 DNA reads TGTGCCAGCAGCCTAAAAAGACTAGCGGGAGGGCCCTACGAGCAGTACTTC.

The CDR3 nucleotides are TGTGCCAGCAGGGTCGGAGGGGGCCAATCCTACGAGCAGTACTTC. Encoded protein: CASRVGGGQSYEQYF. This chain connects TRBV28 to TRBJ2-7; D is perhaps TRBD1 (7 bases). Trimming removed 6 bases from V and 1 base from J, with 16 bases in between. This CDR3 comprises 15 residues. Germline-derived CDR1 and CDR2 are MDHEN and SYDVKM.

The rearrangement uses TRBV30 and TRBJ2-1; possibly TRBD1 for D (6 bases). The CDR3 consists of 15 residues. With 1 base removed from V and 9 bases from J, the gap between germline ends came to 19 bases. Germline V gene sequence: CDR1 GTSNPN, CDR2 SVGIG (reference sequence). The CDR3 here is CAWSAHGLRGGEQFF. CDR3 DNA sequence: TGTGCCTGGAGTGCCCATGGTCTCAGAGGGGGTGAGCAGTTCTTC.